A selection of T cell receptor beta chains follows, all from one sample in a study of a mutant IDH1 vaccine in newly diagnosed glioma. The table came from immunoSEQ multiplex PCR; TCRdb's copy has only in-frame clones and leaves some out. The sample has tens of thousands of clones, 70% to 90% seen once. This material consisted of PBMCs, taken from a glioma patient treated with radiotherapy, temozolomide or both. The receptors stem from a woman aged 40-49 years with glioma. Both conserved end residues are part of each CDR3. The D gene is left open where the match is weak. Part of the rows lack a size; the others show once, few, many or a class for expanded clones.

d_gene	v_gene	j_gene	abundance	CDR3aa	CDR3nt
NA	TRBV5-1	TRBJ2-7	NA	CASSPRTVGEQYF	TGCGCCAGCAGCCCGAGGACAGTTGGAGAGCAGTACTTC
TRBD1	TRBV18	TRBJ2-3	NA	CASLRTGSTDTQYF	TGTGCCAGCCTGAGGACAGGGAGCACAGATACGCAGTATTTT
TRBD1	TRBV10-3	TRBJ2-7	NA	CAISPGQGPYEQYF	TGTGCCATCAGTCCCGGACAGGGACCCTACGAGCAGTACTTC
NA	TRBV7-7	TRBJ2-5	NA	CASSPNGGGPVYF	TGTGCTAGCAGCCCCAACGGTGGGGGGCCTGTGTACTTC
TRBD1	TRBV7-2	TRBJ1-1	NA	CASRSIGQGVPAFF	TGTGCCAGCAGGTCCATAGGACAGGGGGTTCCAGCTTTCTTT
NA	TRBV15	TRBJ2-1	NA	CATTQLRSYNEQFF	TGTGCCACCACCCAACTCCGCTCCTACAATGAGCAGTTCTTC
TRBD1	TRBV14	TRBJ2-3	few	CASSRGGPTDTQYF	TGTGCCAGCAGCCGAGGGGGCCCCACAGATACGCAGTATTTT
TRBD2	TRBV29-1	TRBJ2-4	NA	CSVLAGGRVTTDIQYF	TGCAGCGTTCTAGCGGGGGGGCGGGTGACGACGGACATTCAGTACTTC
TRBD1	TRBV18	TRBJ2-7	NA	CASSRDRVRATSYEQYF	TGTGCCAGCTCAAGGGACAGGGTCCGTGCAACCTCCTACGAGCAGTACTTC
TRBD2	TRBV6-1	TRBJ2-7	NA	CASSEGLAGGYEQYF	TGTGCCAGCAGTGAAGGACTAGCGGGCGGATACGAGCAGTACTTC
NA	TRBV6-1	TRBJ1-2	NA	CASTDTYRDYGYTF	TGTGCCAGCACTGACACTTATCGGGACTATGGCTACACCTTC
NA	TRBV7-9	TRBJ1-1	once	CASSLDNWNTEAFF	TGTGCCAGCAGCTTAGACAATTGGAACACTGAAGCTTTCTTT
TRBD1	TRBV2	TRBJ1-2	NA	CASSTDRGRTENGYTF	TGTGCCAGCAGTACGGACAGGGGAAGGACGGAGAATGGCTACACCTTC
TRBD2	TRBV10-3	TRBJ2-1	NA	CASGTSGIGEQFF	TGTGCCAGCGGGACTAGCGGGATTGGTGAGCAGTTCTTC
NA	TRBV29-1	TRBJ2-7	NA	CSVSDSYEQYF	TGCAGCGTTTCCGACAGCTACGAGCAGTACTTC
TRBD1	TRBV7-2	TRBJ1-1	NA	CASSSTGGDTEAFF	TGTGCCAGCAGCTCAACAGGGGGCGACACTGAAGCTTTCTTT
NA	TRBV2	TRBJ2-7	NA	CATRRYGERYEQYF	TGTGCCACCAGAAGGTACGGGGAACGCTACGAGCAGTACTTC
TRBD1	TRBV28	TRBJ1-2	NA	CASSSGQANSFYTF	TGTGCCAGCAGTTCGGGACAGGCCAACTCATTCTACACCTTC
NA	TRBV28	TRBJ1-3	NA	CASSLGASGNTIYF	TGTGCCAGCAGTTTAGGGGCCTCCGGAAACACCATATATTTT
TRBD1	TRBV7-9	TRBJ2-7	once	CASSLGQGNYEQYF	TGTGCCAGCAGCTTGGGACAGGGGAACTACGAGCAGTACTTC
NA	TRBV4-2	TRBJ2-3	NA	CASSQEIRGDTQYF	TGTGCCAGCAGCCAAGAGATTAGGGGAGATACGCAGTATTTT
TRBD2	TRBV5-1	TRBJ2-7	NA	CASSFTAGTRHEQYF	TGCGCCAGCAGCTTTACCGCCGGGACTAGACACGAGCAGTACTTC
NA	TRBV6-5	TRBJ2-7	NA	CASSNRVPYEQYF	TGTGCCAGCAGTAACAGGGTTCCCTACGAGCAGTACTTC
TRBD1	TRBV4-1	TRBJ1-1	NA	CASSRSQGDTEAFF	TGCGCCAGCAGCCGATCACAGGGGGACACTGAAGCTTTCTTT
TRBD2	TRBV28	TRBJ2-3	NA	CASSLAAGGPADTQYF	TGTGCCAGCAGTTTAGCAGCGGGAGGGCCAGCGGATACGCAGTATTTT
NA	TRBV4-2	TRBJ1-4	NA	CASRASGEKLFF	TGTGCCAGCCGGGCAAGCGGTGAAAAACTGTTTTTT
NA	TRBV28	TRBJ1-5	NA	CASSRDGYSNQPQHF	TGTGCCAGCAGTCGCGACGGTTATAGCAATCAGCCCCAGCATTTT
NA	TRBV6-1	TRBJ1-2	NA	CASSETDNYGYTF	TGTGCCAGCAGTGAAACAGACAACTATGGCTACACCTTC
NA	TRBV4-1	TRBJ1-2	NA	CASSQKEATPNYGYTF	TGCGCCAGCAGCCAAAAGGAGGCCACACCTAACTATGGCTACACCTTC
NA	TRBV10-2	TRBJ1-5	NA	CASSESNREIQPQHF	TGCGCCAGCAGTGAGTCGAACAGGGAGATCCAGCCCCAGCATTTT
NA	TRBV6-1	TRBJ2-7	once	CATHLEAGSYEQYF	TGTGCCACTCACCTGGAGGCTGGCTCCTACGAGCAGTACTTC
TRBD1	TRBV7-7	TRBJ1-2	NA	CASSLHPRGPYGYTF	TGTGCTAGCAGCTTACACCCCAGGGGGCCCTATGGCTACACCTTC
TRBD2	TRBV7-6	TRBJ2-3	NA	CASSARLAISNTDTQYF	TGTGCCAGCAGCGCCAGACTAGCCATATCGAACACAGATACGCAGTATTTT
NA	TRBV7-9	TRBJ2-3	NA	CASSLWGDTDTQYF	TGTGCCAGCAGCTTATGGGGGGACACAGATACGCAGTATTTT
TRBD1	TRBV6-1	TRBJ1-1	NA	CASTRNRGDEAFF	TGTGCCAGCACCCGAAACAGGGGAGATGAAGCTTTCTTT
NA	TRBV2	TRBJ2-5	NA	CASTQERGETQYF	TGTGCCAGCACCCAGGAGAGAGGGGAGACCCAGTACTTC
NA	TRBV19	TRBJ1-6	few	CASSIAGPHNSPLHF	TGTGCCAGTAGTATAGCGGGACCGCATAATTCACCCCTCCACTTT
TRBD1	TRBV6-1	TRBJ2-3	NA	CASYRDRVTDTQYF	TGTGCCAGCTACCGGGACAGGGTAACAGATACGCAGTATTTT
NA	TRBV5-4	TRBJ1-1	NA	CASSLVDNTEAFF	TGTGCCAGCAGCTTGGTAGATAACACTGAAGCTTTCTTT
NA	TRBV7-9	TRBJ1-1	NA	CASTTLRTFAGTEAFF	TGTGCCAGTACGACACTTAGAACTTTTGCGGGCACTGAAGCTTTCTTT
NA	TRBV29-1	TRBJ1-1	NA	CSVEDPIQENTEAFF	TGCAGCGTTGAAGATCCTATACAGGAGAACACTGAAGCTTTCTTT
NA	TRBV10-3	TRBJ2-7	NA	CAISPLGTESSYEQYF	TGTGCCATCAGCCCCCTCGGGACGGAGAGCTCCTACGAGCAGTACTTC
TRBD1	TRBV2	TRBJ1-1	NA	CASSSGTGRTEAFF	TGTGCCAGCAGTTCCGGGACAGGGAGGACTGAAGCTTTCTTT
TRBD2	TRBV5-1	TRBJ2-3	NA	CASSLRGLAAFSTDTQYF	TGCGCCAGCAGCTTGAGGGGACTAGCGGCCTTTAGCACAGATACGCAGTATTTT
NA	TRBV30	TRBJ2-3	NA	CAWSDLSGTDTQYF	TGTGCCTGGAGTGACCTGAGCGGCACAGATACGCAGTATTTT
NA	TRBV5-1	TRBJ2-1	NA	CASSFRGDDEQFF	TGCGCCAGCAGCTTCCGGGGAGACGATGAGCAGTTCTTC
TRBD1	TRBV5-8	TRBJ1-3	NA	CASSNHRGAFSGNTIYF	TGTGCCAGCAGCAATCACAGGGGGGCCTTCTCTGGAAACACCATATATTTT
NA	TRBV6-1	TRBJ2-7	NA	CASSEVPGYDEQYF	TGTGCCAGCAGTGAAGTCCCAGGGTACGACGAGCAGTACTTC
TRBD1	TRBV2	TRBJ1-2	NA	CASSEDRGDGYTF	TGTGCCAGCAGTGAAGACAGGGGGGATGGCTACACCTTC
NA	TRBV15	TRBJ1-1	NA	CATSRDREGVAFF	TGTGCCACCAGCAGAGATCGGGAGGGAGTAGCTTTCTTT
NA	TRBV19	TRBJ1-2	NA	CASSEMAGNYGYTF	TGTGCCAGTAGTGAAATGGCAGGAAACTATGGCTACACCTTC
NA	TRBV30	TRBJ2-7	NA	CAWSRASHKDEQYF	TGTGCCTGGAGTCGCGCATCCCACAAAGACGAGCAGTACTTC
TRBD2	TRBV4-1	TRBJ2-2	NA	CASSPQGRGRALTGELFF	TGCGCCAGCAGCCCCCAAGGACGGGGGAGGGCCCTCACCGGGGAGCTGTTTTTT
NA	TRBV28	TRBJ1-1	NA	CASSSGRTEAFF	TGTGCCAGCAGTTCAGGGCGCACTGAAGCTTTCTTT
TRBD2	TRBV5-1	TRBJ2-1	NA	CASSLALAGESLQFF	TGCGCCAGCAGCTTGGCCTTAGCGGGAGAGTCGTTGCAGTTCTTC
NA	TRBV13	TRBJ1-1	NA	CASSFPGGNTEAFF	TGTGCCAGCAGTTTTCCGGGGGGGAACACTGAAGCTTTCTTT
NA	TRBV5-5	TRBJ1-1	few	CASSLVLDAGRTEAFF	TGTGCCAGCAGCTTGGTTCTGGACGCAGGGCGGACTGAAGCTTTCTTT
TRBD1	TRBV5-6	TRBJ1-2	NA	CASSWDRAVTGYTF	TGTGCCAGCAGCTGGGACAGGGCGGTGACGGGCTACACCTTC
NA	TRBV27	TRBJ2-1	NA	CASSFGGPYNEQFF	TGTGCCAGCAGTTTCGGGGGCCCCTACAATGAGCAGTTCTTC